This entry lists 2 T cell receptor beta chains sequenced from one sample in a study of T-cell reconstitution after alpha-beta-depleted transplantation in children. TCRbeta library preparation incorporated unique molecular identifiers. TCRdb fed the PCR reads into MiXCR, producing one record per CDR3 protein. The data hold about 27,000 distinct CDR3 sequences, with 18% observed a single time. Sample: PBMCs, mostly from graft donor cells, taken 60 days after TCRalphabeta/CD19-depleted stem cell transplant. These receptors all come from a male patient between 2 and 15 years old who had a stem cell transplant for acute lymphoblastic leukemia, so the T cells may come from the graft donor.

This clonotype was recorded many times. This rearrangement joins TRBV12-3 or TRBV12-4 to TRBJ2-7; 7 positions agree with TRBD2. V lost 4 bases and J lost 2; bases outside the gene matches: 8. The CDR3 is made up of 15 amino acids. The CDR3 sequence: CASSSLASGPYEQYF. The CDR3 DNA reads as TGTGCCAGCAGTTCGCTGGCTAGCGGCCCCTACGAGCAGTACTTC.

This sequence joins TRBV11-1 and TRBJ2-1; 11 bases are shared with TRBD2. With V trimmed by 0 bases and J by 0 bases, 10 bases remained unmatched. CDR3 length equals 20 residues. Germline V gene data show CDR1 as SGHAT and CDR2 as FQDESV (reference sequence). The CDR3 protein is CASSLAWGLAVPLSYNEQFF. DNA for the CDR3: TGTGCCAGCAGCTTAGCGTGGGGACTAGCGGTACCCCTCTCCTACAATGAGCAGTTCTTC.